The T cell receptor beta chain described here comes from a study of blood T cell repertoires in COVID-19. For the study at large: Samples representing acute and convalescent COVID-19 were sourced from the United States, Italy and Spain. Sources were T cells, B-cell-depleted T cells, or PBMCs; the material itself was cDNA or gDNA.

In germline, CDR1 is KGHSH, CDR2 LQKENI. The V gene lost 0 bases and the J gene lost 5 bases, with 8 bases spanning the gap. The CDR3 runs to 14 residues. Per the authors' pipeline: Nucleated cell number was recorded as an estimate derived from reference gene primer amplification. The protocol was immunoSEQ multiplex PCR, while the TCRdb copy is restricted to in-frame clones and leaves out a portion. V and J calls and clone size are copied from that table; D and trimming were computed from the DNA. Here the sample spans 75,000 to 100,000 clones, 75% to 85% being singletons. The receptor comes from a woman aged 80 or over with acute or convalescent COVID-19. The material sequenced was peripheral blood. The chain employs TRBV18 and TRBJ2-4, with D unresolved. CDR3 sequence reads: CASSPPAVQNIQYF. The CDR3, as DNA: TGTGCCAGCTCACCACCGGCAGTCCAAAACATTCAGTACTTC. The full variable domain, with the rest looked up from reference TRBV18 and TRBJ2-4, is NAGVMQNPRHLVRRRGQEARLRCSPMKGHSHVYWYRQLPEEGLKFMVYLQKENIIDESGMPKERFSAEFPKEGPSILRIQQVVRGDSAAYFCASSPPAVQNIQYFGAGTRLSVL.